This T cell receptor beta chain was found in a study of preoperative IRX-2 immunotherapy in early breast cancer. Treatment reported: preoperative locoregional IRX-2 cytokine immunotherapy. Samples came from a phase Ib trial of preoperative locoregional IRX-2 cytokine immunotherapy. Libraries were prepared by immunoSEQ multiplex PCR; TCRdb keeps only in-frame clonotypes and omits some of them. The sample contains roughly 5,500 clones, about 76% of which appear only once. This TCR was sampled from a human donor with breast cancer. This specimen consisted of tumor tissue, obtained before IRX-2 immunotherapy.

The CDR3 bases are TGCGCCAGCAGCTCTGAGGTCGGGACAGGGCGTCGGAGCAATCAGCCCCAGCATTTT. Residues: CASSSEVGTGRRSNQPQHF. V gene TRBV23-1 combines with J gene TRBJ1-5; TRBD1 matches 9 bases. TRBV23-1 falls under the ORF class, with uncertain function. The CDR3 runs 19 residues. The trim removed 6 bases at V and 1 base at J, leaving 16 bases unmatched.